The entry below describes one T cell receptor beta chain. Its antigen remains unknown. This sample was taken from a study of T cell repertoires in cytomegalovirus infection. Study in general: Public TCR beta signatures marked donors with CMV infection and the matching HLA.

TCRdb independently ran MiXCR on the reads; one entry per CDR3 protein. The repertoire includes some 180,000 distinct CDR3 sequences, approximately 17% of them detected once, and under 30% sits in the top ten. Study-wide points: CMV-specific HLA-C-restricted TCR beta clonotypes dominated the ex vivo response. Based on cumulative public TCR beta family frequency, carriers of CMV plus the relevant HLA were identified.

With 0 bases removed from V and 0 bases from J, the gap between germline ends came to 15 bases. The germline V gene has CDR1 MNHEY and CDR2 SVGEGT. The CDR3 consists of 18 residues. The sequencing sample was made of CD8+ T cells from PBMCs. The sequence was collected from a human donor in good health (CMV status not recorded). Some clones in this sample may be carry-over from other donors' samples. This chain connects TRBV6-2 or TRBV6-3 to TRBJ2-1; TRBD1 or TRBD2 may be the D gene (6 bases each). CDR3 loop: CASSYSMARGRSYNEQFF. The CDR3 region has the DNA TGTGCCAGCAGTTACTCGATGGCACGGGGGCGCTCCTACAATGAGCAGTTCTTC.